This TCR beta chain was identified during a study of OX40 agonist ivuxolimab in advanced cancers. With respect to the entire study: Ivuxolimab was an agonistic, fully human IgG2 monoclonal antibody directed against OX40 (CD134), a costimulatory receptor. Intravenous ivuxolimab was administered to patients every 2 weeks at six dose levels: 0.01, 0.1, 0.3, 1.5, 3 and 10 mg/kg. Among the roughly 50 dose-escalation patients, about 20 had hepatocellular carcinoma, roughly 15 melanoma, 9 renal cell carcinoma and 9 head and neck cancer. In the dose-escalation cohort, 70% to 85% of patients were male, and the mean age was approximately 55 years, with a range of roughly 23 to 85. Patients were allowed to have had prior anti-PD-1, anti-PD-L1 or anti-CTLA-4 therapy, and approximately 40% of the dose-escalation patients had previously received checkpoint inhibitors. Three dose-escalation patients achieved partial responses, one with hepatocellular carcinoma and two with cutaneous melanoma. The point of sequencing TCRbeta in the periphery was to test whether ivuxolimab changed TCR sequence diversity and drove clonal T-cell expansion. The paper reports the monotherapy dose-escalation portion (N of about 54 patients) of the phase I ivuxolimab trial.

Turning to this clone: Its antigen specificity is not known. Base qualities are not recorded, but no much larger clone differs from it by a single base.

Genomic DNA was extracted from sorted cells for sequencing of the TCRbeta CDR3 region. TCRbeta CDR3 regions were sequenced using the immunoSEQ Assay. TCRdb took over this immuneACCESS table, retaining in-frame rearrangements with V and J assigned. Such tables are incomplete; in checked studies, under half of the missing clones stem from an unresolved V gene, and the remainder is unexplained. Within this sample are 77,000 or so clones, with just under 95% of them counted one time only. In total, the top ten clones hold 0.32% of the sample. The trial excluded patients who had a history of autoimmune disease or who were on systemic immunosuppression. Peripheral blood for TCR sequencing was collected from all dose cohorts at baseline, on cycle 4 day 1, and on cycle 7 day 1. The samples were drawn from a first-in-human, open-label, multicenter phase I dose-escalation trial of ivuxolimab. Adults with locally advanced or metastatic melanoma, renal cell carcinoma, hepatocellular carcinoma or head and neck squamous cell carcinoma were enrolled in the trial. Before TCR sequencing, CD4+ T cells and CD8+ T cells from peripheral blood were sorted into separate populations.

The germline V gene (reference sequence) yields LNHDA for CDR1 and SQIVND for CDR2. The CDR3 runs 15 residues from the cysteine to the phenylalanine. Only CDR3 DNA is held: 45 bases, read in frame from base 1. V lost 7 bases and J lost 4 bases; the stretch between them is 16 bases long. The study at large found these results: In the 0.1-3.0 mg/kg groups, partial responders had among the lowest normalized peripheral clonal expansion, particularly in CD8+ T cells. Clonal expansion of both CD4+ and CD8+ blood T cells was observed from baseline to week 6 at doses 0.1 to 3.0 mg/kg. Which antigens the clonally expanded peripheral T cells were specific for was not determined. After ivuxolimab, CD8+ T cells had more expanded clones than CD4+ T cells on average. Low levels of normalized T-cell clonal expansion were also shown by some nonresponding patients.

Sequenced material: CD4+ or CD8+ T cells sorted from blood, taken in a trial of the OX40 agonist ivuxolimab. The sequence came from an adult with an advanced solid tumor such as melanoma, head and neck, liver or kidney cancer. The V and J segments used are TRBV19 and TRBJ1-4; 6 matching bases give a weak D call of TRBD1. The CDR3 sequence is CASTLGGADNEKLFF. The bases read TGTGCCAGTACATTGGGGGGGGCGGATAATGAAAAACTGTTTTTT.